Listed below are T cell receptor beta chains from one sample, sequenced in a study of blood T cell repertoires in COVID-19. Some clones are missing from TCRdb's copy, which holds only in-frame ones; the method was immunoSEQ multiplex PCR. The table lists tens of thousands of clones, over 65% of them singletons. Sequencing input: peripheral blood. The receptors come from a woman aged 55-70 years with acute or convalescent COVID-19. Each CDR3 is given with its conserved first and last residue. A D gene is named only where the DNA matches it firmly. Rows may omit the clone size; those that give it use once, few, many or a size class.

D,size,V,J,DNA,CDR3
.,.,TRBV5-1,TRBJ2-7,TGCGCCAGCAGCTTGGCCTCACAGGCCAACGAGCAGTACTTC,CASSLASQANEQYF
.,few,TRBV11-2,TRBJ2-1,TGTGCCAGCAGCATAAGCTTACCCGGGACACCGGGGTTTGATGAGCAGTTCTTC,CASSISLPGTPGFDEQFF
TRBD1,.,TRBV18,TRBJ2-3,TGTGCCAGCTCACCTCGGACAGGGGAAGATACGCAGTATTTT,CASSPRTGEDTQYF
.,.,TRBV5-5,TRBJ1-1,TGTGCCAGCAGCTTAAAGGGAGGGATGAACACTGAAGCTTTCTTT,CASSLKGGMNTEAFF
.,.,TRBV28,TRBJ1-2,TGTGCCAGCAGTCCGGGACTCCCCTATGGCTACACCTTC,CASSPGLPYGYTF
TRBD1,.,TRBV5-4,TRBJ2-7,TGTGCCAGCAGCCCCGGGACAGGGGTCTACGAGCAGTACTTC,CASSPGTGVYEQYF
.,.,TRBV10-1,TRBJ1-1,TGCGCCAGCAGTGGCGACAGGAACACTGAAGCTTTCTTT,CASSGDRNTEAFF
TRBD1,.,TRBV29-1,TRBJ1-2,TGCAGCGTCGCCCGAGGACAGGGAGACTATGGCTACACCTTC,CSVARGQGDYGYTF
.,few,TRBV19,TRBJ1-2,TGTGCCAGTAGTGAGGCGGCAAAGTATGGCTACACCTTC,CASSEAAKYGYTF
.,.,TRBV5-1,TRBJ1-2,TGCGCCAGCAGCTTGTCCAACCAGGGAAATGGCTACACCTTC,CASSLSNQGNGYTF
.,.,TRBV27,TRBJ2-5,TGTGCCAGCAGGCCTCTAGCGAGTCCCCAAGAGACCCAGTACTTC,CASRPLASPQETQYF
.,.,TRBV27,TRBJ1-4,TGTGCCAGCAGCCCGGGGGGGGGATACGGCGAAAAACTGTTTTTT,CASSPGGGYGEKLFF
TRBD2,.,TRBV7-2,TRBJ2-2,TGTGCCAGCAGCTTATTTAGGGGACTAGCGGGGTTGAGCACCGGGGAGCTGTTTTTT,CASSLFRGLAGLSTGELFF
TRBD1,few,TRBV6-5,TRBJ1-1,TGTGCCAGCAACCCGCGGACAGGGGGCGACCAAAAAGCTTTCTTT,CASNPRTGGDQKAFF
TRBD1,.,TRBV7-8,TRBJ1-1,TGTGCCAGCAGCTTAGTAGCGGCGACAGGGCTGAACACTGAAGCTTTCTTT,CASSLVAATGLNTEAFF
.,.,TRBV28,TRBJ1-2,TGTGCCAGCAGTCCAGGGGCGTATGGCTACACCTTC,CASSPGAYGYTF
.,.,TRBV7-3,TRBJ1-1,TGTGCCAGCAGCTCCGCGGGGGCGAACACTGAAGCTTTCTTT,CASSSAGANTEAFF
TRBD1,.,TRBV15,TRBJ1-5,TGTGCCACCAGCAGAGAGAAGGCAGGGGGCCGGTTTTCGCCCCAGCATTTT,CATSREKAGGRFSPQHF
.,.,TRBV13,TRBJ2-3,TGTGCCAGCCGTCGAATAGGGGGGGCGAGAACAGATACGCAGTATTTT,CASRRIGGARTDTQYF
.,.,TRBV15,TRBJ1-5,TGTGCCACCAGCAGAGATATTCCGGGGTCTGGACAGCCCCAGCATTTT,CATSRDIPGSGQPQHF
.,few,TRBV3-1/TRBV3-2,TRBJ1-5,TGTGCCAGCAGCCCTCCGGGGTGGGATCAGCCCCAGCATTTT,CASSPPGWDQPQHF
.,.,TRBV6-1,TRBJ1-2,TGTGCCAGCAGTGAAGCGCTTCTTAGACAGTTCTACACCTTC,CASSEALLRQFYTF
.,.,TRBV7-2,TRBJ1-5,TGTGCCAGCAGCTTAGAGGGGCGTGCGGGCAATCAGCCCCAGCATTTT,CASSLEGRAGNQPQHF
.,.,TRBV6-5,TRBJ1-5,TGTGCCAGCAGTTGGGGCCGAGATCAGCCCCAGCATTTT,CASSWGRDQPQHF
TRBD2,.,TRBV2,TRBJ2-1,TGTGCCAGCAGTGACGAGCGGGGGGGCCGGTCTGAGCAGTTCTTC,CASSDERGGRSEQFF
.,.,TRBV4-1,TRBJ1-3,TGCGCCAGCAGCCTCAGTCCCCACAGCTCTGGAAACACCATATATTTT,CASSLSPHSSGNTIYF
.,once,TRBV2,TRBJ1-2,TGTGCCGAAAGCAAGGGAGGGGGGGTAGGAGGCTACACCTTC,CAESKGGGVGGYTF
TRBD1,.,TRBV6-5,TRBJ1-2,TGTGCCAGCAGCCCCTGGGACAGGGGAATAGATGGCTACACCTTC,CASSPWDRGIDGYTF
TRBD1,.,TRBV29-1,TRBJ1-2,TGCAGCGTCCTCCTCGCGGACAGGGGAATCGGTGACTATGGCTACACCTTC,CSVLLADRGIGDYGYTF
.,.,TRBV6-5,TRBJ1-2,TGTGCCAGCAGTCCCTGGACAGCCGAAAACTATGGCTACACCTTC,CASSPWTAENYGYTF
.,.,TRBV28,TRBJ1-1,TGTGCCAGCATCTTACAGGGTAACACTGAAGCTTTCTTT,CASILQGNTEAFF
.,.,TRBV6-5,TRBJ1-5,TGTGCCAGCAGATATAGTACGTATAGCAATCAGCCCCAGCATTTT,CASRYSTYSNQPQHF
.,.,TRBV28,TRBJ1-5,TGTGCCAGCAGTTTATTAAATCAGCCCCAGCATTTT,CASSLLNQPQHF
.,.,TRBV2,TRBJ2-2,TGTGCCAGCAGAGCCCGCGGGGCGGCAGGTCGCGGGGAGCTGTTTTTT,CASRARGAAGRGELFF
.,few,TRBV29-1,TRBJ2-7,TGCAGCGTTGATACCGGGTACTCCTACGAGCAGTACTTC,CSVDTGYSYEQYF
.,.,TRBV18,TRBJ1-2,TGTGCCAGCTCACCAGGGCAGGTGGATGGCTACACCTTC,CASSPGQVDGYTF
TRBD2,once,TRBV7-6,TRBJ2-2,TGTGCCAGCAGCTTAGCGGGGGCTAGCGGGAGAACAACCGGGGAGCTGTTTTTT,CASSLAGASGRTTGELFF
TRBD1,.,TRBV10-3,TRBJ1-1,TGTGCCATCAGTGGCCGGGACAGGGGGGACACTGAAGCTTTCTTT,CAISGRDRGDTEAFF
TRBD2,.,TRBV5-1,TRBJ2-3,TGCGCCAGCAGCCTCAGCGGTAGCGGGAGGGCTAGCACAGATACGCAGTATTTT,CASSLSGSGRASTDTQYF
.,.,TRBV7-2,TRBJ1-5,TGTGCCAGCAGCAAATTCGGACAGAACGATCAGCCCCAGCATTTT,CASSKFGQNDQPQHF
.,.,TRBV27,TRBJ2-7,TGTGCCAGCAGTCTGTCAGGGAACGAGCAGTACTTC,CASSLSGNEQYF
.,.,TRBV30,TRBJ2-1,TGTGCCTGGAGTGTAGACAGCGACAATGAGCAGTTCTTC,CAWSVDSDNEQFF
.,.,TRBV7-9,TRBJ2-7,TGTGCCAGCAGCTCCACGTCTTCTCGGTACGAGCAGTACTTC,CASSSTSSRYEQYF
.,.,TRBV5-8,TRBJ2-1,TGTGCCAGCAGCGGCCGAGGTCTAGTTATTACTGCGTTGTCCTACAATGAGCAGTTCTTC,CASSGRGLVITALSYNEQFF
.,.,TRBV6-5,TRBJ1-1,TGTGCCAGCAGTTACAGGTCAGGAGGGAACACTGAAGCTTTCTTT,CASSYRSGGNTEAFF
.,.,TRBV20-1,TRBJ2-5,TGCAGTGCTAGTCTCCAAGGACATGCCCCACCAACCCAGTACTTC,CSASLQGHAPPTQYF